A selection of T cell receptor beta chains follows, all from one sample in a study of shared clonotypes between healthy human individuals. The data were produced by immunoSEQ multiplex PCR, yet TCRdb's version contains in-frame clones alone and is incomplete. The data show 550,000 to 600,000 clones, roughly 98% seen once. Sequenced material: naive CD8+ T cells sorted from blood. Source of these receptors: a man aged 30 to 39 in good health. Both conserved end residues are part of each CDR3. The order of the fields is D gene, clone size, V gene, J gene, CDR3 DNA, CDR3 protein. A D gene is named only where the DNA matches it firmly. Clone size appears in some rows only: once, few, many, or a class for an expanded clone.

.,once,TRBV5-1,TRBJ2-5,TGCGCCAGCAGCTTTGGGGGCGGCTTGGGAGAGACCCAGTACTTC,CASSFGGGLGETQYF
.,.,TRBV6-5,TRBJ2-1,TGTGCCAGCAGCCCCGGGCAGGGCTCCTACAATGAGCAGTTCTTC,CASSPGQGSYNEQFF
.,.,TRBV29-1,TRBJ2-1,TGCAGCGCAACAGAACAGGAAATGGGCAATGAGCAGTTCTTC,CSATEQEMGNEQFF
TRBD1,.,TRBV7-2,TRBJ1-5,TGTGCCAGCAGCTTACGGACAGGGAATCAGCCCCAGCATTTT,CASSLRTGNQPQHF
.,.,TRBV25-1,TRBJ1-1,TGTGCCAGCTCGGCGGGGTCGCACACTGAAGCTTTCTTT,CASSAGSHTEAFF
TRBD1,.,TRBV29-1,TRBJ2-5,TGCAGCGTTGAAGGGGACAGAGGAGGCCAGTACTTC,CSVEGDRGGQYF
.,.,TRBV2,TRBJ2-1,TGTGCCACGAAAACGGGACACTACAATGAGCAGTTCTTC,CATKTGHYNEQFF
.,.,TRBV9,TRBJ2-1,TGTGCCAGCAGCGTAGGGAGCGGTTCCTACAATGAGCAGTTCTTC,CASSVGSGSYNEQFF
TRBD1,.,TRBV7-9,TRBJ2-7,TGTGCCACAACCGGGACAGAAGCCTACGAGCAGTACTTC,CATTGTEAYEQYF
.,.,TRBV29-1,TRBJ1-2,TGCAGCGTTAGGGGTCTGCGGGGCTACACCTTC,CSVRGLRGYTF
.,.,TRBV9,TRBJ2-7,TGTGCCAGCAGCGAAGGGGGCGGGAGCTCCTACGAGCAGTACTTC,CASSEGGGSSYEQYF
.,.,TRBV7-9,TRBJ2-1,TGTGCCAGCAGCTCGACGGTAGAGCAGTTCTTC,CASSSTVEQFF
.,.,TRBV28,TRBJ2-3,TGTGCCAGCAGTTCGGAGGCAAGCACAGATACGCAGTATTTT,CASSSEASTDTQYF
.,.,TRBV7-9,TRBJ2-7,TGTGCCAGCAGCGTAGATAGTTCCTACGAGCAGTACTTC,CASSVDSSYEQYF
.,.,TRBV7-9,TRBJ2-1,TGTGCCAGCATTTGGGGGGCGCTCGATGAGCAGTTCTTC,CASIWGALDEQFF
.,once,TRBV5-1,TRBJ2-1,TGCGCCAGCAGCTCGACAGGTAGCTCCTACAATGAGCAGTTCTTC,CASSSTGSSYNEQFF
.,once,TRBV4-1,TRBJ2-7,TGCGCCAGCAGCCATTACGGGGGCTACGAGCAGTACTTC,CASSHYGGYEQYF
.,.,TRBV5-4,TRBJ2-7,TGTGCCAGCAGGAGGGGACACCCACACTACGAGCAGTACTTC,CASRRGHPHYEQYF
.,.,TRBV4-1,TRBJ1-1,TGCGCCAGCAGCCAAGATAATGGGCCACCGAACACTGAAGCTTTCTTT,CASSQDNGPPNTEAFF
.,.,TRBV5-1,TRBJ2-7,TGCGCCAGCAGCTGGGCCGGACATTCAAACTACGAGCAGTACTTC,CASSWAGHSNYEQYF
TRBD1,.,TRBV9,TRBJ2-7,TGTGCCAGCAGCGCCTCCGGGACAGCCTACGAGCAGTACTTC,CASSASGTAYEQYF
.,.,TRBV28,TRBJ2-7,TGTGCCAGCAGTCTCCCCTCGACAGGACTGCACGAGCAGTACTTC,CASSLPSTGLHEQYF
.,.,TRBV10-2,TRBJ2-1,TGCGCCAGCAGTGAGGGACAGTCCTCCTACAATGAGCAGTTCTTC,CASSEGQSSYNEQFF